This TCR beta chain appears in the sequencing data of a study of blood T cell repertoires in COVID-19. Libraries were prepared by immunoSEQ multiplex PCR; TCRdb keeps only in-frame clonotypes and omits some of them. The data contain more than 60,000 clones, 74% of them seen just once; the ten biggest clones take up 2% to 3%. This CDR3 is built from 18 residues. CDR1 and CDR2 (germline): SGHTA, FQGTGA. The junction had 12 bases not matched to a gene; V was cut back by 2 bases and J by 4 bases. The chain employs TRBV7-3 and TRBJ1-3; TRBD1 aligns across 9 bases. Source material: peripheral blood. This receptor was obtained from a human donor with acute or convalescent COVID-19. The donor label of this sample is uncertain. CDR3 bases: TGTGCCAGCAGCTTATCGTGGACAGGGGCGATGGACGGAAACACCATATATTTT. It codes for CASSLSWTGAMDGNTIYF.